Listed below are T cell receptor beta chains from one sample, sequenced in a study of PD-L1 blockade in urothelial cancer. Profiled with immunoSEQ multiplex PCR; TCRdb holds only in-frame clones, not every one. This table holds fewer than 85,000 clones, around 83% found once. Source: PBMCs, taken around atezolizumab (anti-PD-L1) treatment. The receptors were gathered from a woman aged 65 to 85 with urothelial cancer. The CDR3 runs from the conserved cysteine through the conserved F or W. The D gene is left open where the match is weak. Some rows have no size entry. The others give once, few or many, or a class for an expanded clone.

>TRBV30|TRBJ1-1|NA|NA
TGTGCCTGGATAGGGGGGAACACTGAAGCTTTCTTT
CAWIGGNTEAFF
>TRBV7-6|TRBJ2-7|TRBD1|NA
TGTGCCAGCAGCTTAAGCACAGGGGGCTACGAGCAGTACTTC
CASSLSTGGYEQYF
>TRBV5-4|TRBJ2-2|NA|NA
TGTGCCAGCAGCTTGGCCGGGTGGTCCGGCACCGGGGAGCTGTTTTTT
CASSLAGWSGTGELFF
>TRBV18|TRBJ2-5|NA|NA
TGTGCCAGCTCATCATGGAGGGTGGCTACCCAAGAGACCCAGTACTTC
CASSSWRVATQETQYF
>TRBV2|TRBJ1-6|NA|NA
TGTGCCAGCAGTGAAGTGATTCCGGATAATTCACCCCTCCACTTT
CASSEVIPDNSPLHF
>TRBV7-9|TRBJ1-2|TRBD1|few
TGTGCCAGCAGCATACAGGGGGCGCGAGGCTACACCTTC
CASSIQGARGYTF
>TRBV5-1|TRBJ1-3|NA|NA
TGCGCCAGCACCCCCAACAGTGGAAACACCATATATTTT
CASTPNSGNTIYF
>TRBV6-6|TRBJ1-6|TRBD1|NA
TGTGCCAGCAGCCGGGGACAGAGCTATTCACCCCTCCACTTT
CASSRGQSYSPLHF
>TRBV29-1|TRBJ1-2|NA|NA
TGCAGCGTCGTAGGAGCACTTATAGTCGGCTACACCTTC
CSVVGALIVGYTF
>TRBV4-1|TRBJ2-5|NA|NA
TGCGCCAGCAGCCAAGATCGAGAGACCCAGTACTTC
CASSQDRETQYF
>TRBV5-1|TRBJ2-2|NA|NA
TGCGCCAGCAGCATCGGGACACACAACACCGGGGAGCTGTTTTTT
CASSIGTHNTGELFF
>TRBV4-2|TRBJ2-1|TRBD2|NA
TGTGCCAGCAGCCAGGAGAGCGGGGGCTCCTACAATGAGCAGTTCTTC
CASSQESGGSYNEQFF
>TRBV9|TRBJ2-5|TRBD2|NA
TGTGCCAGCGCTCTTAGCGGGGTGGATCAAGAGACCCAGTACTTC
CASALSGVDQETQYF
>TRBV6-1|TRBJ1-2|NA|NA
TGTGCCAGCAGTGAAGCGCAGGCACGCTCGTTGGGCTACACCTTC
CASSEAQARSLGYTF
>TRBV27|TRBJ1-2|NA|few
TGTGCCAGCAGTTACGCCAAATCACTCGGTTGGGGAGGTGGCTACACCTTC
CASSYAKSLGWGGGYTF
>TRBV18|TRBJ2-7|TRBD1|once
TGTGCCAGCTCACCTCCGGGACAGGGGGCGGGTGAGCAGTACTTC
CASSPPGQGAGEQYF
>TRBV9|TRBJ1-3|NA|NA
TGTGCCAGCAGCTTGCAAGGGGATTCTGGAAACACCATATATTTT
CASSLQGDSGNTIYF
>TRBV5-1|TRBJ2-5|TRBD2|NA
TGCGCCAGCAGCTTGGCCCTAGCGGGGGGTCAAGAGACCCAGTACTTC
CASSLALAGGQETQYF
>TRBV28|TRBJ1-3|TRBD1|NA
TGTGCCAGCAGCTTGGGACAGTGGGGGGTCGGAAACACCATATATTTT
CASSLGQWGVGNTIYF
>TRBV5-1|TRBJ1-3|TRBD1|NA
TGCGCCAGCAGGGTTTCGGGACAGACTGGAAACACCATATATTTT
CASRVSGQTGNTIYF
>TRBV5-1|TRBJ2-5|NA|NA
TGCGCCAGCAGGTGGGGAGGTGCGGAGACCCAGTACTTC
CASRWGGAETQYF
>TRBV6-6|TRBJ1-4|NA|NA
TGTGCCAGCAGTTACTCCAGTGGGGGGTGGAATGAAAAACTGTTTTTT
CASSYSSGGWNEKLFF